The TCR beta chain described here comes from a study of T cells expressing NK-cell markers. At the level of the study: It was sorted CD3+CD56+NKG2C+, CD3+CD56+NKG2C- and CD3+CD56-NKG2C+ T cells that supplied the TCR beta repertoires. One of eight sequenced donors was HCMV-seronegative; the other seven were seropositive.

Notes on the study in general: Dominant NKG2C+ clonotypes were found to form roughly 1.0-7.5% of CD8+ T cells in six donors.

With regard to this clonotype: The antigen is unknown.

It was by 5'RACE template switching with UMIs that TCR beta cDNA was made. Reanalyzing the 5' RACE reads, TCRdb keeps one entry per CDR3 protein, without DNA. The sample totals around 140,000 distinct CDR3 sequences. CDR3 length: 13 residues. Germline CDR1 and CDR2: SEHNR and FQNEAQ (reference sequence). The chain carries TRBV7-9 and TRBJ1-2. This sequence originates from a man younger than 35 in good health. Sequencing was performed on blood T cells: a sorted CD56 or NKG2C T cell subset, CD4+ or CD8+ T cells, or bulk PBMC T cells (not recorded which). The chain's CDR3 is CASSLAARDGYTF.